A selection of T cell receptor beta chains follows, all from one sample in a study of shared clonotypes between healthy human individuals. The data were produced by immunoSEQ multiplex PCR, yet TCRdb's version contains in-frame clones alone and is incomplete. The data contain about 510,000 clones, 79% of them singletons. The sequencing input was PBMCs. These TCRs come from a woman aged 40 to 49 in good health. Some clones in this sample may be carry-over from other donors' samples. CDR3s leave out the opening cysteine and the closing phenylalanine or tryptophan. D genes are given only for firm matches.

V gene	CDR3 length	J gene	D gene	CDR3 protein
TRBV6-5	12	TRBJ1-4	NA	ASSYAAREEKLF
TRBV28	12	TRBJ1-1	NA	ASSPDRMNTEAF
TRBV7-3	12	TRBJ2-3	NA	ASSPSFATDTQY
TRBV7-2	13	TRBJ1-4	NA	ASSLVGGPGEKLF
TRBV19	12	TRBJ2-1	NA	ASSIGPGRNEQF
TRBV6-5	13	TRBJ2-5	TRBD1	ASSYQTGYQETQY
TRBV6-4	13	TRBJ2-3	TRBD2	ATSAGDSSTDTQY
TRBV30	12	TRBJ2-7	TRBD2	AWSVAGAPYEQY
TRBV27	13	TRBJ2-1	TRBD2	AGGGKQISYNEQF
TRBV5-1	12	TRBJ2-7	NA	ASRIEGISYEQY
TRBV2	10	TRBJ2-7	NA	ASRGQSLEQY
TRBV9	12	TRBJ2-7	TRBD2	ASSPGLAGYEQY
TRBV27	11	TRBJ2-1	NA	ASSWTSNNEQF
TRBV2	11	TRBJ2-3	NA	ASIGRGIDTQY
TRBV10-3	14	TRBJ2-1	TRBD2	AISESAGGLYNEQF
TRBV5-4	13	TRBJ2-3	NA	ASKPGGGSSDTQY
TRBV18	12	TRBJ1-2	NA	ASSPIIGWDGYT
TRBV9	12	TRBJ2-3	TRBD2	ASSLGLAIDTQY
TRBV18	11	TRBJ2-5	NA	ASSPGYQETQY
TRBV19	14	TRBJ2-5	NA	ASSIGQLAFQETQY
TRBV10-3	14	TRBJ1-5	NA	AISESPGRSNQPQH
TRBV28	13	TRBJ2-7	TRBD1	ASSLGGQSIYEQY
TRBV6-6	13	TRBJ1-5	NA	ASRRGGGPNQPQH
TRBV19	12	TRBJ1-2	NA	ASSNVGQSYGYT
TRBV6-5	13	TRBJ2-7	TRBD1	ASSYSRDRIHEQY
TRBV4-2	11	TRBJ2-3	NA	ASSQDRVDTQY
TRBV5-8	12	TRBJ2-2	TRBD1	ASSSGQNTGELF
TRBV5-1	14	TRBJ2-2	TRBD1	ASSSQGARNTGELF
TRBV15	14	TRBJ2-1	NA	ATSRGSGEFYNEQF
TRBV18	13	TRBJ1-2	NA	ASSPMHGALYGYT
TRBV25-1	11	TRBJ2-7	NA	ASSEQDAYEQY
TRBV28	13	TRBJ1-4	NA	ASSPLTGVNEKLF
TRBV30	13	TRBJ2-7	TRBD2	AWSPPSSGSYEQY
TRBV5-6	17	TRBJ2-1	TRBD2	ASSLPVGLARGAYNEQF
TRBV28	13	TRBJ2-2	NA	ASSSLRLRSGELF
TRBV28	14	TRBJ2-2	TRBD2	ASSQTSGANTGELF
TRBV4-2	15	TRBJ2-7	NA	ASSKGQTFGPIYEQY
TRBV2	11	TRBJ1-4	NA	ASSGFQGEKLF
TRBV6-1	12	TRBJ2-7	NA	ASSGGGTVNEQY
TRBV10-2	9	TRBJ2-7	NA	ASSVLYEQY
TRBV19	10	TRBJ1-2	NA	ASRGANYGYT
TRBV28	13	TRBJ2-2	TRBD1	ASILQGAGTGELF
TRBV4-1	15	TRBJ2-2	NA	ASSQDMRGKRTGELF
TRBV5-5	13	TRBJ2-2	NA	ASSPTGFDTGELF
TRBV7-9	12	TRBJ1-4	NA	ASSLGGANEKLF
TRBV28	13	TRBJ1-1	TRBD1	ASSPPDREWTEAF
TRBV30	11	TRBJ1-2	NA	AWTSMYNYGYT
TRBV18	12	TRBJ2-1	TRBD2	ASSPVAGGGEQF
TRBV21-1	16	TRBJ2-1	NA	ASSKAGVGEGRDNEQF
TRBV5-4	14	TRBJ1-6	NA	ASSLASGRNNSPLH
TRBV5-1	14	TRBJ2-3	TRBD2	ASSFFGGASTDTQY
TRBV7-9	11	TRBJ1-1	NA	ASSLAEGTEAF
TRBV7-2	9	TRBJ2-7	NA	ASSLFYEQY
TRBV9	13	TRBJ2-2	NA	ASSVVGGGTGELF
TRBV6-1	12	TRBJ2-5	TRBD2	ASSPGLEEETQY
TRBV29-1	9	TRBJ1-4	NA	SVETGLKLF